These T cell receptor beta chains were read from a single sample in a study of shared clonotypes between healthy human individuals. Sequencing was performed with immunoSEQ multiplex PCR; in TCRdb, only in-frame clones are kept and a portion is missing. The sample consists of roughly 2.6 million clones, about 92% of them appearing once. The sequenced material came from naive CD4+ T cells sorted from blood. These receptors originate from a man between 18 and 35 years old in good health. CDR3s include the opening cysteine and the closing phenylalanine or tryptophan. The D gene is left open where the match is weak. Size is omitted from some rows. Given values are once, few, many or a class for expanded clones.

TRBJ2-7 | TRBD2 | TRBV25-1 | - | TGTGCCAGCAGTGAATCGGGGGGTTCAGGCTCCTACGAGCAGTACTTC | CASSESGGSGSYEQYF
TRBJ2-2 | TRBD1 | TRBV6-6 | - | TGTGCCAGCAGTCCGACAGGGGTGGACACCGGGGAGCTGTTTTTT | CASSPTGVDTGELFF
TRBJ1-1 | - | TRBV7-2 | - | TGTGCCAGCAGGGGGGGGAACACTGAAGCTTTCTTT | CASRGGNTEAFF
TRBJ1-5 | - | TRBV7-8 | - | TGTGCCAGCAGCTTAGACCCCCAGGGGATAAGCAATCAGCCCCAGCATTTT | CASSLDPQGISNQPQHF
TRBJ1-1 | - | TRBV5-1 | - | TGCGCCAGCACCGTGACTGGAATCTGGGGGAACACTGAAGCTTTCTTT | CASTVTGIWGNTEAFF
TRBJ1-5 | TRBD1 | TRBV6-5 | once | TGTGCCAGCAGACCGGACAGGGTGCGGAATCAGCCCCAGCATTTT | CASRPDRVRNQPQHF
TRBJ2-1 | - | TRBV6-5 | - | TGTGCCAGCACCGACCACAATGAGCAGTTCTTC | CASTDHNEQFF
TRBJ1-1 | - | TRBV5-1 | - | TGCGCCAGCAGCTTGGCTCCGGGGGCTGACACTGAAGCTTTCTTT | CASSLAPGADTEAFF
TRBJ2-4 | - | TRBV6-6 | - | TGTGCCAGCAGCTACGAGGAAGGAGCAGCCAAAAACATTCAGTACTTC | CASSYEEGAAKNIQYF
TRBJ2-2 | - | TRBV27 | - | TGTGCCAGCAGTTTATCCGGCTACAACACCGGGGAGCTGTTTTTT | CASSLSGYNTGELFF
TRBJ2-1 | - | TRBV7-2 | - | TGTGCCAGCAGCTTTGGGGCCTACAATGAGCAGTTCTTC | CASSFGAYNEQFF
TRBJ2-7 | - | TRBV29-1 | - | TGCAGCGTTGCAACACCCAGGGGAGCGAGCTACGAGCAGTACTTC | CSVATPRGASYEQYF
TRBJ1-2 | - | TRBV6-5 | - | TGTGCCAGCAGTGTCACGAAGGGCGGGGGCTACACCTTC | CASSVTKGGGYTF
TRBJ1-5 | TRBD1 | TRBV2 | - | TGTGCCAGCAGTTCCCAGGGGGCTCAGCCCCAGCATTTT | CASSSQGAQPQHF
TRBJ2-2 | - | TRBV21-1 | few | TGTGCCACCCTAAACGGCACCGGGGAGCTGTTTTTT | CATLNGTGELFF
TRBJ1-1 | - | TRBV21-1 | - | TGTGCCAGCAGCACACTGACAGTGAACACTGAAGCTTTCTTT | CASSTLTVNTEAFF
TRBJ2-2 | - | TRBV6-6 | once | TGTGCCAGCAGAAGCCGGACCCGAAGGGAGACCGGGGAGCTGTTTTTT | CASRSRTRRETGELFF
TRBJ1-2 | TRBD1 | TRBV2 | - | TGTGCCGGCGGCAGGGGGGCTAACTATGGCTACACCTTC | CAGGRGANYGYTF
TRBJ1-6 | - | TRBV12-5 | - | TGTGCTAGTGGTTTTATAGGAAATTCACCCCTCCACTTT | CASGFIGNSPLHF
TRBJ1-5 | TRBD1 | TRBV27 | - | TGTGCCAGCAGTTTAAGATGGGACAGGGAAGGTCAGCCCCAGCATTTT | CASSLRWDREGQPQHF
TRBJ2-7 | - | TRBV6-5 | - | TGTGCCAGCAGTTACTCCGGTTCCACCTACGAGCAGTACTTC | CASSYSGSTYEQYF
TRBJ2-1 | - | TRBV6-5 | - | TGTGCCAGCAGTTCCCCGACAGTGAATCCGAATGAGCAGTTCTTC | CASSSPTVNPNEQFF
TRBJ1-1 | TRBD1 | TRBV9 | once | TGTGCCAGCAGCGCAAGACAGGGGGCTATGAACACTGAAGCTTTCTTT | CASSARQGAMNTEAFF
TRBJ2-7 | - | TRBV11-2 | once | TGTGCCAGCAGCTCCGGGTCTTCCTACGAGCAGTACTTC | CASSSGSSYEQYF
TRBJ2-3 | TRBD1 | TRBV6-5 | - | TGTGCCAGCAGTTACTCGAGAGGGACAGGCACAGATACGCAGTATTTT | CASSYSRGTGTDTQYF
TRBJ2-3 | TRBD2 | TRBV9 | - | TGTGCCAGCAGCGACGGGACTAGCGGGGGGGCCGAGGGTACGCAGTATTTT | CASSDGTSGGAEGTQYF
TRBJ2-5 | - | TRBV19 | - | TGTGCCAGTAGTACATCCTTAGGGGAGGAGACCCAGTACTTC | CASSTSLGEETQYF
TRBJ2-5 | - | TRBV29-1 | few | TGCAGCGTTGAATCCGAGACCCAGTACTTC | CSVESETQYF
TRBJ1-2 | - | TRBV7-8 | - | TGTGCCAGCAGCATAGACAGGACGGGCCGTGCTAACTATGGCTACACCTTC | CASSIDRTGRANYGYTF